This T cell receptor (beta chain) was found in a study of CD8 T cells in Susac syndrome. The CDR3 contains 15 residues. CDR1 and CDR2 from the germline V gene are ENHRY and SYGVKD. Between the trimmed V and J ends, which lost 1 base and 0 bases, there was a span of 7 bases. It was with random hexamers that roughly 0.45 to 1 ug RNA was reverse transcribed. TCRdb recomputed calls from the immunoSEQ multiplex PCR reads with MiXCR, one row per CDR3 protein. The table lists some 160,000 distinct CDR3 sequences, about 90% of them singletons. The chain couples TRBV10-3 to TRBJ1-5; D gene unclear. This sequence originates from a human donor in good health. Sequenced input: CD4+ T cells from PBMCs. CDR3 amino acids: CAISEYGVSNQPQHF. As DNA, the CDR3 is TGTGCCATCAGTGAGTACGGAGTTAGCAATCAGCCCCAGCATTTT.